This TCR beta chain comes out of a study of shared clonotypes between healthy human individuals. General study results and limits: Incomplete sequencing of sorted subsets was indicated by rarefaction despite large depth.

In the case of this clone: As yet, its antigen is unknown.

Sequenced by immunoSEQ multiplex PCR; TCRdb stores in-frame clones only, minus some. The table records over a million clones, around 76% of them present only once. This receptor was obtained from a man aged 18 to 30 in good health. Sequencing input: memory CD4+ T cells sorted from blood. Specified subset: CD45RA-negative fraction.

The CDR3 here is CASSQGSGSGNTIYF. The CDR3 DNA follows: TGCGCCAGCAGCCAGGGCTCGGGGTCTGGAAACACCATATATTTT. The chain employs TRBV5-1 and TRBJ1-3; tentatively, D is TRBD1 (5 bases). Germline-derived CDR1 and CDR2 are SGHRS and YFSETQ. The CDR3 runs 15 residues. Trimming cost V 4 bases and J 1 base, with 12 bases left between them.